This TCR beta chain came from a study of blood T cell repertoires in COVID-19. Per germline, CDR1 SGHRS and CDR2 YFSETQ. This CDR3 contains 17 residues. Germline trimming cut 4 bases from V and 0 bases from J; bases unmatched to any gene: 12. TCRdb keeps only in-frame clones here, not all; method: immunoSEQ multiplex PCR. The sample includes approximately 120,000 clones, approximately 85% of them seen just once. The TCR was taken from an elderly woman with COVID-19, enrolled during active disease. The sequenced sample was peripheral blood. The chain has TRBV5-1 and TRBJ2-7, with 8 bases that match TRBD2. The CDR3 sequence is CASSPGRVAGFSYEQYF. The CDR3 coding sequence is TGCGCCAGCAGCCCAGGGAGGGTAGCGGGGTTCTCCTACGAGCAGTACTTC.